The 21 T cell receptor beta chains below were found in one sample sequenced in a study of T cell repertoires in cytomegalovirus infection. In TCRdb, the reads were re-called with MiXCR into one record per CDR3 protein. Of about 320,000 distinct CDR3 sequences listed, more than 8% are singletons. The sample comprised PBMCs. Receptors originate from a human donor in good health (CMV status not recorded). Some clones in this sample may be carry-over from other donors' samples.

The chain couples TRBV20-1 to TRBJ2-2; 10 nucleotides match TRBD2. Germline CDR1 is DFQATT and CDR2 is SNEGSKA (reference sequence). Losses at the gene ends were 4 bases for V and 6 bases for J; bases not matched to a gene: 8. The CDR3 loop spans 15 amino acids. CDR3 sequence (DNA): TGCAGTGCTACCAGCGGGGGGGCGAGGCCCGGGGAGCTGTTTTTT. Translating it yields CSATSGGARPGELFF.

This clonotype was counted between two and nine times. For the CDR3, the DNA is TGTGCCAGCAATCGGGGGGGAAATGAGCAGTTCTTC. Translating it yields CASNRGGNEQFF. The chain couples TRBV7-2 to TRBJ2-1; the match to TRBD2 covers 8 bases. Germline CDR1 reads SGHTA; CDR2 reads FQGNSA. The CDR3 has 12 residues. J was trimmed by 7 bases and V by 7 bases; bases with no gene match: 3.

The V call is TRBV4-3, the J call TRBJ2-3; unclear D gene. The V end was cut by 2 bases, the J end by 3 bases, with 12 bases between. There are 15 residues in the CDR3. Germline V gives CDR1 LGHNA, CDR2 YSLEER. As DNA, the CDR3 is TGCGCCAGCAGCCAACTCGCTGGGCCTACAGATACGCAGTATTTT. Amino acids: CASSQLAGPTDTQYF.

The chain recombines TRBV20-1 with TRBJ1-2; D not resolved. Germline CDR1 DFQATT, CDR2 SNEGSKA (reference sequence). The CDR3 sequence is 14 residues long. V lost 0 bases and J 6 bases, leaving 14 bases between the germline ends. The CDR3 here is CSARDESTRDGYTF. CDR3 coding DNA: TGCAGTGCTAGAGATGAGAGCACTAGAGATGGCTACACCTTC.

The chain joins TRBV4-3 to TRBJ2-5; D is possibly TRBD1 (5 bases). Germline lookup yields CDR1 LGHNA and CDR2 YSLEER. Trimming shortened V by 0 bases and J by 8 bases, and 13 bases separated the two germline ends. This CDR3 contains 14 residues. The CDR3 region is CASSQDRALGTQYF. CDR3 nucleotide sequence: TGCGCCAGCAGCCAAGACAGGGCTCTCGGCACCCAGTACTTC.

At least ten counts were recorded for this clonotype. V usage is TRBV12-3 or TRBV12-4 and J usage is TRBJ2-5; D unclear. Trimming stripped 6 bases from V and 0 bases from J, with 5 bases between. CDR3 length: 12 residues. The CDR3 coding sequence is TGTGCCAGCAGAAAAGACCAAGAGACCCAGTACTTC. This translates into CASRKDQETQYF.

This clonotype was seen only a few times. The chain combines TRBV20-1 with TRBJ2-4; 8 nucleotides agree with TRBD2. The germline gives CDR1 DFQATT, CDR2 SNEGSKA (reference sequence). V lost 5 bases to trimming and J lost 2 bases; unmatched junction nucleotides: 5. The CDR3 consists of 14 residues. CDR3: CSARAGETKNIQYF. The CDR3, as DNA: TGCAGTGCTCGAGCGGGGGAGACCAAAAACATTCAGTACTTC.

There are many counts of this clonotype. The CDR3 coding sequence is TGTGCCAGCAGCCTAGGGACTAGCGGGATGAGCTCCTACAATGAGCAGTTCTTC. It yields the protein CASSLGTSGMSSYNEQFF. The chain uses TRBV7-6 and TRBJ2-1, with 13 bases aligning to TRBD2. This CDR3 is built from 18 residues. Unmatched junction bases numbered 7, after V lost 5 bases and J lost 0 bases. Germline lookup yields CDR1 SGHVS and CDR2 FNYEAQ.

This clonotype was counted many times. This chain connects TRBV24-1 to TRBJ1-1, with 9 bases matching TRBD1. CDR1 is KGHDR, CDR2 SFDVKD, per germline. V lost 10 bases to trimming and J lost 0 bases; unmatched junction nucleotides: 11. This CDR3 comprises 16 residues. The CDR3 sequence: CATPFGTGPMNTEAFF. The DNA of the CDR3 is TGTGCCACGCCCTTTGGGACAGGGCCCATGAACACTGAAGCTTTCTTT.

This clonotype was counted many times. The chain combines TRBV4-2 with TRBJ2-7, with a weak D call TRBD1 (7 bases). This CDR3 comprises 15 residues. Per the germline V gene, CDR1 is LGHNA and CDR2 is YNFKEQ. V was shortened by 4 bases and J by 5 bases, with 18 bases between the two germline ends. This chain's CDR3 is CASSLLGQGGDEQYF. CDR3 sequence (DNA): TGTGCCAGCAGCCTCCTAGGGCAGGGGGGAGACGAGCAGTACTTC.

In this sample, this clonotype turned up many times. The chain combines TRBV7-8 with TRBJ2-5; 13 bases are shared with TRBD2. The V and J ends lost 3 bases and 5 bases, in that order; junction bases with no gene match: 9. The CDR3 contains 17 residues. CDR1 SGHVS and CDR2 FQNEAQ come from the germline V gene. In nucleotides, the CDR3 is TGTGCCAGCAGCTTGTCCCCGACTAGCGGGGGGAGTGAGACCCAGTACTTC. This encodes CASSLSPTSGGSETQYF. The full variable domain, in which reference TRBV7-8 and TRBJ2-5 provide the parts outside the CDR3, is GAGVSQSPRYKVAKRGQDVALRCDPISGHVSLFWYQQALGQGPEFLTYFQNEAQLDKSGLPSDRFFAERPEGSVSTLKIQRTQQEDSAVYLCASSLSPTSGGSETQYFGPGTRLLVL.

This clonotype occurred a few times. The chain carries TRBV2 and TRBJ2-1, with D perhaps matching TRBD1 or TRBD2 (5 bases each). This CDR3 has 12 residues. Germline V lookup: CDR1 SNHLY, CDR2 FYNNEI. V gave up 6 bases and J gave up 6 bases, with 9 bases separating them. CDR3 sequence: CASRAGGNEQFF. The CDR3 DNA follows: TGTGCCAGCAGAGCTGGGGGCAATGAGCAGTTCTTC.

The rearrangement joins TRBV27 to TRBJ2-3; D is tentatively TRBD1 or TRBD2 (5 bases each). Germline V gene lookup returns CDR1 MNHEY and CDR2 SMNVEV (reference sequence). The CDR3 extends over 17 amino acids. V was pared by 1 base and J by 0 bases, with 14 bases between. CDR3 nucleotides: TGTGCCAGCAGTTTATATCGAGGGGAACCTAGCACAGATACGCAGTATTTT. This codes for CASSLYRGEPSTDTQYF.

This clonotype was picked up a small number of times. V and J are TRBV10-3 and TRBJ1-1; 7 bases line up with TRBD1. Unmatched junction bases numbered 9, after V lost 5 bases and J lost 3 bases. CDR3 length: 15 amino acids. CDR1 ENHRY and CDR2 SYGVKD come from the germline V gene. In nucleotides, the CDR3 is TGTGCCATCAGTCCGGGGCAGGGGGTGGACACTGAAGCTTTCTTT. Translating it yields CAISPGQGVDTEAFF.

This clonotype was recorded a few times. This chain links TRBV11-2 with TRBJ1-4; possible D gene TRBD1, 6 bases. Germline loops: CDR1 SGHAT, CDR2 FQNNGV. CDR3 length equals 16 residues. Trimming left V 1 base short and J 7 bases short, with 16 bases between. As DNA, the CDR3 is TGTGCCAGCAGCTTAGGGACAGTATCCAGTGGTGAAAAACTGTTTTTT. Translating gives CASSLGTVSSGEKLFF.

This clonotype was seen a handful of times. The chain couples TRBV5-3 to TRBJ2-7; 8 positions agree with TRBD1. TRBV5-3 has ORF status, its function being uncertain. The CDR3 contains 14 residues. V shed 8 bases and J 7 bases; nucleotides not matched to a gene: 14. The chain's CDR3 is CASSSGQALMEQYF. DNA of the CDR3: TGTGCCAGCAGTTCGGGACAGGCGCTAATGGAGCAGTACTTC.

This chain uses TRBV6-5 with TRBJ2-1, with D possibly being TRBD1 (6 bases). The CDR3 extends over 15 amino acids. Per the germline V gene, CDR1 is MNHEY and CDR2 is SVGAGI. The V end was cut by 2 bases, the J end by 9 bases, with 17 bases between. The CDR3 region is CASSYDTGSSGEQFF. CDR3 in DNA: TGTGCCAGCAGTTACGACACAGGGTCATCGGGTGAGCAGTTCTTC.

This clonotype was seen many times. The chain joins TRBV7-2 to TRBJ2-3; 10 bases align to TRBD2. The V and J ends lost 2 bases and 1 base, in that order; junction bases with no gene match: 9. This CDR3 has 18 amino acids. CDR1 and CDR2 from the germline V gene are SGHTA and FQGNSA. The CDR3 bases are TGTGCCAGCAGCTTATGGGGACAAGCGGGGGGGGGCACAGATACGCAGTATTTT. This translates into CASSLWGQAGGGTDTQYF.

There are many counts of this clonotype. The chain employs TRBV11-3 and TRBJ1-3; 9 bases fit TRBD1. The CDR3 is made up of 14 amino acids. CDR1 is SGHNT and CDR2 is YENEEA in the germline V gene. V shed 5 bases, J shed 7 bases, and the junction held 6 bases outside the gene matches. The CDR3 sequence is CASSLTGQGNTIYF. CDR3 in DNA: TGTGCCAGCAGCCTGACGGGACAGGGTAACACCATATATTTT.

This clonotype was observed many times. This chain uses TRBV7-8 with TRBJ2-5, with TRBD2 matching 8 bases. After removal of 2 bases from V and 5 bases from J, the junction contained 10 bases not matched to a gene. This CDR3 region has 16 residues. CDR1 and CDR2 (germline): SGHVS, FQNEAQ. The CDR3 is CASSLSVGGGFETQYF. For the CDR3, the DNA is TGTGCCAGCAGCTTATCGGTCGGGGGGGGCTTCGAGACCCAGTACTTC.

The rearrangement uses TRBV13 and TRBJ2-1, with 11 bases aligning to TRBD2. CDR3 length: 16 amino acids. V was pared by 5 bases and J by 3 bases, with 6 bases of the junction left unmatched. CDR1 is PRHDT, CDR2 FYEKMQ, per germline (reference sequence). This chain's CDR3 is CASSKGLADLYNEQFF. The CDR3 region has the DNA TGTGCCAGCAGCAAGGGACTAGCGGACCTCTACAATGAGCAGTTCTTC.